The next 32 T cell receptor beta chains were all read from a single sample in a study of blood T cell repertoires in COVID-19. This table comes from immunoSEQ multiplex PCR, and its TCRdb copy is limited to in-frame clones, with some not included. The sample has some 200,000 clones, 75% to 90% seen once. The sample was PBMCs or T cells enriched from blood (not recorded which). These receptors all come from a woman aged 18-30 years in a cohort exposed to, infected with or recovered from COVID-19 (not recorded which).

V is TRBV5-1 and J is TRBJ1-6, with a tentative D call TRBD1 (6 bases). CDR3 length: 16 residues. Germline V lookup: CDR1 SGHRS, CDR2 YFSETQ. V was shortened by 0 bases and J by 9 bases, with 16 bases between the two germline ends. The CDR3 sequence: CASSLGTELGASPLHF. The CDR3 DNA sequence: TGCGCCAGCAGCTTGGGCACCGAACTGGGGGCTTCACCCCTCCACTTT.

The V gene is TRBV10-3, the J gene TRBJ2-1, with 11 positions matching TRBD2. With V trimmed by 2 bases and J by 9 bases, 6 bases remained unmatched. Per the germline V gene, CDR1 is ENHRY and CDR2 is SYGVKD. There are 15 residues in the CDR3. CDR3: CAISEETSGTFEQFF. The CDR3 DNA is TGTGCCATCAGTGAGGAGACTAGCGGGACTTTTGAGCAGTTCTTC.

This rearrangement joins TRBV19 to TRBJ1-1; D may be TRBD1 (5 bases). Germline lookup yields CDR1 LNHDA and CDR2 SQIVND (reference sequence). V was clipped by 5 bases and J by 4 bases, with 17 bases between them. This CDR3 is built from 15 residues. The CDR3, as DNA: TGTGCCAGTAGTTACCAGCCAGGGCATAGCACTGAAGCTTTCTTT. This gives the protein CASSYQPGHSTEAFF.

The chain employs TRBV19 and TRBJ2-3; 8 nucleotides align to TRBD2. This CDR3 comprises 17 residues. CDR1 and CDR2 (germline): LNHDA, SQIVND (reference sequence). Trimming cost V 3 bases and J 3 bases; bases outside gene matches: 11. The CDR3 DNA reads TGTGCCAGTAGTATCGCCACCACTAGCGGAGCTACAGATACGCAGTATTTT. This codes for CASSIATTSGATDTQYF.

This chain uses TRBV28 with TRBJ2-7; 7 positions agree with TRBD2. Germline lookup yields CDR1 MDHEN and CDR2 SYDVKM. V shed 6 bases and J 2 bases; nucleotides not matched to a gene: 1. This CDR3 is 12 amino acids long. Here the CDR3 DNA reads TGTGCCAGCAGGAGCGGGGCCTACGAGCAGTACTTC. This gives the protein CASRSGAYEQYF.

The V call is TRBV29-1, the J call TRBJ2-7; 9 nucleotides line up with TRBD1. Trimming took 8 bases from V and 2 from J; bases not matched to a gene: 10. Germline CDR1 reads SQVTM; CDR2 reads ANQGSEA. The CDR3 length is 14 residues. The CDR3 loop is CSIRVGQGTYEQYF. CDR3 DNA sequence: TGCAGCATCCGAGTGGGACAGGGTACCTACGAGCAGTACTTC.

The chain recombines TRBV11-3 with TRBJ2-1; 10 nucleotides line up with TRBD1. The CDR3 loop spans 15 amino acids. The V gene end was trimmed by 5 bases and the J gene end by 4 bases; junction bases not matched to a gene: 5. Per germline, CDR1 SGHNT and CDR2 YENEEA. The CDR3 DNA is TGTGCCAGCAGCCCAAGACAGGGGGCTTACAATGAGCAGTTCTTC. It specifies CASSPRQGAYNEQFF.

The rearrangement uses TRBV15 and TRBJ1-1, with D uncertain. V was shortened by 1 base and J by 3 bases, with 12 bases between the two germline ends. Looked up from germline, CDR1 is LNHNV and CDR2 is YYDKDF (reference sequence). This CDR3 region has 15 residues. The CDR3, as DNA: TGTGCCACCAGCAGAGGAGGATCGAGCGACACTGAAGCTTTCTTT. The encoded protein is CATSRGGSSDTEAFF.

The chain recombines TRBV6-5 with TRBJ1-6; 10 bases align to TRBD1. Germline assignment: CDR1 MNHEY and CDR2 SVGAGI. The V and J ends lost 6 bases and 6 bases, in that order; junction bases with no gene match: 5. CDR3 size: 15 residues. The CDR3 sequence: CASRNRDRGNSPLHF. CDR3 in DNA: TGTGCCAGCAGGAACCGGGACAGGGGTAATTCACCCCTCCACTTT.

The V gene is TRBV18, the J gene TRBJ2-1; tentative D call: TRBD2 (6 bases). Trimming shortened V by 1 base and J by 15 bases, and 22 bases separated the two germline ends. CDR3 size: 15 residues. Germline CDR1 KGHSH, CDR2 LQKENI. CDR3 in amino acids: CASSPLDWRASTPFF. CDR3 sequence (DNA): TGTGCCAGCTCACCACTGGATTGGAGGGCTTCCACCCCGTTCTTC. The full variable domain, rest sourced from reference TRBV18 and TRBJ2-1, is NAGVMQNPRHLVRRRGQEARLRCSPMKGHSHVYWYRQLPEEGLKFMVYLQKENIIDESGMPKERFSAEFPKEGPSILRIQQVVRGDSAAYFCASSPLDWRASTPFFGPGTRLTVL.

The chain carries TRBV2 and TRBJ1-4; D possibly corresponds to TRBD1 (5 bases). CDR1 and CDR2 (germline): SNHLY, FYNNEI. V was cut by 1 base and J by 14 bases, with 17 bases left in between. The CDR3 is 14 residues long. CDR3 loop: CASSEVGLPKELFF. The CDR3, as DNA: TGTGCCAGCAGTGAAGTGGGACTCCCCAAAGAGCTGTTTTTT. The whole variable domain, remainder taken from reference TRBV2 and TRBJ1-4, is EPEVTQTPSHQVTQMGQEVILRCVPISNHLYFYWYRQILGQKVEFLVSFYNNEISEKSEIFDDQFSVERPDGSNFTLKIRSTKLEDSAMYFCASSEVGLPKELFFGSGTQLSVL.

The chain employs TRBV5-4 and TRBJ1-2; no firm D call. The CDR3 spans 13 residues. The ends were cut back, 2 bases at V and 6 bases at J, with 11 bases in the middle. The germline V gene encodes CDR1 SGHNT and CDR2 YYREEE (reference sequence). DNA for the CDR3: TGTGCCAGCAGCTTAGCACAGATGGATGGCTACACCTTC. Protein: CASSLAQMDGYTF.

The chain employs TRBV7-6 and TRBJ2-5; TRBD2 matches 9 bases. CDR1 and CDR2 (germline): SGHVS, FNYEAQ. The CDR3 is 15 amino acids. Trimming at V came to 5 bases and at J to 4 bases, leaving 8 bases not matched to a gene. CDR3 sequence (DNA): TGTGCCAGCAGCCCCCACGGCGGGAGGGCAGAGACCCAGTACTTC. This codes for CASSPHGGRAETQYF.

J is TRBJ1-2 and V is TRBV24-1; 10 nucleotides match TRBD1. Germline V CDR1 and CDR2: KGHDR, SFDVKD. The CDR3 loop spans 15 amino acids. Trimming took 4 bases from V and 2 from J; bases not matched to a gene: 3. The CDR3 loop is CATSDPDRGNYGYTF. The CDR3 DNA is TGTGCCACCAGTGACCCGGACAGGGGGAACTATGGCTACACCTTC.

To note about this clone: The same CDR3 arises from other DNA sequences in this sample as well. The chain is built from TRBV18 and TRBJ2-7; possibly TRBD1 for D (6 bases). There are 13 residues in the CDR3. The ends were cut back, 3 bases at V and 2 bases at J, with 8 bases in the middle. Per the germline V gene, CDR1 is KGHSH and CDR2 is LQKENI. The CDR3 loop reads CASSPTGPYEQYF. Written as DNA, the CDR3 is TGTGCCAGCTCACCGACAGGACCCTACGAGCAGTACTTC.

This chain connects TRBV9 to TRBJ1-1, with D possibly TRBD1 on 5 matching bases. The germline V and J ends were trimmed by 3 bases and 1 base, with 16 bases remaining between them. Germline-derived CDR1 and CDR2 are SGDLS and YYNGEE. This CDR3 is built from 16 residues. This CDR3 is CASSEFQGTPNTEAFF. CDR3 DNA sequence: TGTGCCAGCAGCGAATTCCAGGGAACCCCGAACACTGAAGCTTTCTTT. Variable domain in full (rest from reference TRBV9 and TRBJ1-1): DSGVTQTPKHLITATGQRVTLRCSPRSGDLSVYWYQQSLDQGLQFLIQYYNGEERAKGNILERFSAQQFPDLHSELNLSSLELGDSALYFCASSEFQGTPNTEAFFGQGTRLTVV.

The chain links TRBV2 to TRBJ2-1; no firm D call. The germline CDR1 and CDR2 sequences are SNHLY and FYNNEI. CDR3 size: 13 residues. Trimming removed 3 bases at V and 4 bases at J, with 7 bases between. The chain's CDR3 is CASSDQEYNEQFF. The CDR3 DNA reads as TGTGCCAGCAGTGATCAAGAGTACAATGAGCAGTTCTTC.

This chain connects TRBV7-8 to TRBJ1-1, with 8 bases aligning to TRBD1. The J segment lost 11 bases and the V segment lost 5 bases, leaving 10 bases of the junction unmatched. The length of the CDR3 is 13 residues. Germline CDR1 and CDR2: SGHVS and FQNEAQ. CDR3 sequence: CASSPGQGRDAFF. The DNA for the CDR3 is TGTGCCAGCAGCCCCGGACAGGGAAGAGACGCTTTCTTT.

The chain carries TRBV19 and TRBJ2-1; TRBD2 aligns across 12 bases. The junction had 13 bases not matched to a gene; V was cut back by 7 bases and J by 6 bases. This CDR3 has 17 residues. CDR1 and CDR2 (germline): LNHDA, SQIVND (reference sequence). As DNA, the CDR3 is TGTGCCAGTACCCCGAGAGGGAAGACTAGCGGGAGCAATGAGCAGTTCTTC. Translated: CASTPRGKTSGSNEQFF.

The chain employs TRBV28 and TRBJ1-1; the match to TRBD1 covers 10 bases. V lost 5 bases to trimming and J lost 5 bases; unmatched junction nucleotides: 2. Germline CDR1 reads MDHEN; CDR2 reads SYDVKM. The CDR3 sequence is 13 residues long. The CDR3 DNA is TGTGCCAGCAGTGGGACAGGGGTGACTGAAGCTTTCTTT. Translation gives CASSGTGVTEAFF.

The rearrangement joins TRBV6-5 to TRBJ1-2; D not certain. CDR3 size: 13 residues. Germline-derived CDR1 and CDR2 are MNHEY and SVGAGI. The V end lost 3 bases, the J end lost 2 bases, and 7 bases lay between the germline ends. For the CDR3, the DNA is TGTGCCAGCAGTTATGACTTCAACTATGGCTACACCTTC. As protein: CASSYDFNYGYTF.

V and J are TRBV27 and TRBJ2-3, with TRBD2 identical over 10 bases. The ends lost 5 bases at V and 5 bases at J; junction bases unmatched: 4. This CDR3 contains 14 residues. Per the germline V gene, CDR1 is MNHEY and CDR2 is SMNVEV (reference sequence). DNA of the CDR3: TGTGCCAGCAGTCTTACTAGCGGGGTAGATACGCAGTATTTT. It translates to CASSLTSGVDTQYF.

This chain connects TRBV2 to TRBJ2-3; 7 bases match TRBD2. The CDR3 runs to 16 residues. Germline CDR1 SNHLY, CDR2 FYNNEI. Trimming removed 2 bases from V and 4 bases from J; junction bases left unmatched: 9. This CDR3 is CASSESGRGDPDTQYF. The DNA of the CDR3 is TGTGCCAGCAGTGAATCAGGTCGGGGGGACCCAGATACGCAGTATTTT.

This clone appeared a single time. This chain links TRBV6-4 with TRBJ1-2; maybe TRBD1 (5 bases). The CDR3 extends over 13 amino acids. Germline V gene data show CDR1 as MRHNA and CDR2 as SNTAGT. V lost 3 bases and J 8 bases, leaving 13 bases between the germline ends. CDR3: CASSDRGGDGYTF. The CDR3 DNA reads TGTGCCAGCAGTGATAGGGGAGGGGACGGCTACACCTTC.

The J gene is TRBJ2-5, the V gene TRBV3-1 (or the pseudogene TRBV3-2); D is perhaps TRBD2 (5 bases). The CDR3 loop spans 15 amino acids. Per germline, CDR1 LGHDT and CDR2 YNNKEL (reference sequence). Trimming left V 3 bases short and J 1 base short, with 12 bases between. The CDR3 sequence is CASSQFTSSQETQYF. DNA for the CDR3: TGTGCCAGCAGCCAGTTTACTAGTTCCCAAGAGACCCAGTACTTC.

V and J are TRBV12-5 and TRBJ1-1; tentatively, D is TRBD1 (5 bases). The germline V and J ends were trimmed by 7 bases and 2 bases, with 14 bases remaining between them. The CDR3 consists of 14 residues. CDR1 is LGHNT and CDR2 is FRNRAP in the germline V gene. The CDR3 sequence is CASASRRANTEAFF. For the CDR3, the DNA is TGTGCTAGTGCTTCCCGCAGGGCCAACACTGAAGCTTTCTTT.

The chain uses TRBV6-5 and TRBJ1-1; TRBD1 aligns across 9 bases. The CDR3 is 14 amino acids. Trimming cost V 5 bases and J 5 bases; bases outside gene matches: 6. Germline lookup yields CDR1 MNHEY and CDR2 SVGAGI. CDR3 region: CASSIDRGNTEAFF. As DNA, the CDR3 is TGTGCCAGCAGTATTGACAGGGGGAATACTGAAGCTTTCTTT.

The chain is built from TRBV30 and TRBJ2-1; D not resolved. The length of the CDR3 is 11 residues. Trimming pared 1 base from V and 11 bases from J, leaving 9 bases between. The germline gives CDR1 GTSNPN, CDR2 SVGIG (reference sequence). The CDR3 sequence is CAWSGSSKQFF. CDR3 nucleotides: TGTGCCTGGAGTGGGAGTAGCAAGCAGTTCTTC.

The chain couples TRBV9 to TRBJ2-1; the match to TRBD2 covers 8 bases. The CDR3 is 20 amino acids. The V gene's germline CDR1 is SGDLS and CDR2 YYNGEE. After removal of 3 bases from V and 0 bases from J, the junction contained 17 bases not matched to a gene. The CDR3 sequence is CASSAPTREGRTHSYNEQFF. DNA of the CDR3: TGTGCCAGCAGCGCCCCTACCCGGGAGGGCCGGACTCACTCCTACAATGAGCAGTTCTTC.

The V gene is TRBV2, the J gene TRBJ1-2; D gene ambiguous. The CDR3 sequence is 13 residues long. V was trimmed by 7 bases and J by 6 bases, leaving 15 bases between them. Germline V gene data show CDR1 as SNHLY and CDR2 as FYNNEI. The CDR3 nucleotides read TGTGCCAGCAAAGCAGGTTACATTGATGGCTACACCTTC. Its translation is CASKAGYIDGYTF.

This chain links TRBV2 with TRBJ2-6; D perhaps matches TRBD2 (7 bases). CDR1 SNHLY and CDR2 FYNNEI come from the germline V gene. Trimming took off 2 bases at V and 0 bases at J, with 11 bases between the two ends. The CDR3 consists of 17 residues. The CDR3 DNA follows: TGTGCCAGCAGTGAATTAGGGGGGGCCTCTGGGGCCAACGTCCTGACTTTC. Translated, it gives CASSELGGASGANVLTF.

This sequence joins TRBV24-1 and TRBJ1-5; 9 bases are a match to TRBD1. Trimming took 6 bases from V and 1 from J; bases not matched to a gene: 6. Germline-derived CDR1 and CDR2 are KGHDR and SFDVKD. This CDR3 region has 16 residues. This chain's CDR3 is CATSPSGTGSNQPQHF. In DNA form, the CDR3 reads TGTGCCACCAGTCCGTCCGGGACAGGGAGCAATCAGCCCCAGCATTTT.